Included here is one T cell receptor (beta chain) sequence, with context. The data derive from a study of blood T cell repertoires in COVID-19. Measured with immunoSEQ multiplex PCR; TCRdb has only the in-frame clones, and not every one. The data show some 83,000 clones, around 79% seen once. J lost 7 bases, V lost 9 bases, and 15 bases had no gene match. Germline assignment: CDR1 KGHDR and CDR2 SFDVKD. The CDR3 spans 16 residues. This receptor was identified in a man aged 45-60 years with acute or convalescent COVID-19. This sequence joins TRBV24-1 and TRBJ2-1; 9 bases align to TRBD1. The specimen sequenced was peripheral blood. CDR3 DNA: TGTGCCACCGCAGGGAATGGACAGGGGAGTGTAAATGAGCAGTTCTTC. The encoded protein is CATAGNGQGSVNEQFF.